This TCR beta chain was recovered during a study of blood T cell repertoires in COVID-19. Overall study context: Specimens from acute and convalescent COVID-19 originated in the United States, Italy and Spain.

This clone was seen only a few times. Only in-frame clones appear in the TCRdb table, and some are missing; sequencing was by immunoSEQ multiplex PCR. The sample contains approximately 300,000 clones, approximately 91% of which appear only once. This CDR3 comprises 14 residues. Germline V lookup: CDR1 LNHDA, CDR2 SQIVND (reference sequence). J was trimmed by 9 bases and V by 3 bases; bases with no gene match: 7. The clonotype originates from a man aged 55 to 70 who had recovered from COVID-19. Input material: PBMCs or T cells enriched from blood (not recorded which). The rearrangement joins TRBV19 to TRBJ2-1; 8 positions agree with TRBD1. CDR3 sequence reads: CASSISQGAIEQFF. CDR3 coding DNA: TGTGCCAGTAGTATTTCGCAGGGGGCAATTGAGCAGTTCTTC.